A selection of T cell receptor beta chains follows, all from one sample in a study of cytomegalovirus exposure and HLA in healthy donors. Data came from immunoSEQ multiplex PCR; TCRdb stores just in-frame clones and leaves some out. The sample has over 30,000 clones; 65% to 75% are singletons. The source material was PBMCs. These receptors were collected from a man aged 35 to 55 in good health and CMV-seropositive. Each CDR3 is given with its conserved first and last residue. Each record gives: V gene, D gene, J gene, clone size, CDR3 protein, CDR3 DNA. A D gene is named only where the DNA matches it firmly. Clone size is given for some rows only: seen once, a few or many times, or a class if the clone is expanded.

v_call: TRBV6-1
d_call: -
j_call: TRBJ2-3
clone_size: -
cdr3_aa: CASSASRAGSTDTQYF
cdr3_nt: TGTGCCAGCAGTGCTTCTCGGGCGGGGAGCACAGATACGCAGTATTTT

v_call: TRBV7-9
d_call: -
j_call: TRBJ1-4
clone_size: few
cdr3_aa: CASRPDRNEKLFF
cdr3_nt: TGTGCCAGCAGACCTGACAGGAACGAAAAACTGTTTTTT

v_call: TRBV25-1
d_call: -
j_call: TRBJ2-3
clone_size: -
cdr3_aa: CASSWGGTDTQYF
cdr3_nt: TGTGCCAGCAGTTGGGGGGGCACAGATACGCAGTATTTT

v_call: TRBV7-9
d_call: TRBD1
j_call: TRBJ1-5
clone_size: -
cdr3_aa: CASSQDRGNNQPQHF
cdr3_nt: TGTGCCAGCAGCCAAGACAGGGGGAACAATCAGCCCCAGCATTTT

v_call: TRBV28
d_call: TRBD1
j_call: TRBJ1-5
clone_size: -
cdr3_aa: CASSLSPGQGDQPQHF
cdr3_nt: TGTGCCAGCAGTTTGTCGCCGGGACAGGGAGATCAGCCCCAGCATTTT

v_call: TRBV19
d_call: TRBD1
j_call: TRBJ1-2
clone_size: once
cdr3_aa: CASSPGTGSGYGYTF
cdr3_nt: TGTGCCAGTAGTCCGGGGACAGGGAGTGGCTATGGCTACACCTTC

v_call: TRBV19
d_call: -
j_call: TRBJ2-3
clone_size: few
cdr3_aa: CASSIGGGGADTQYF
cdr3_nt: TGTGCCAGTAGTATAGGGGGAGGGGGGGCGGATACGCAGTATTTT

v_call: TRBV19
d_call: TRBD1
j_call: TRBJ2-5
clone_size: few
cdr3_aa: CASSKTGGAGGTQYF
cdr3_nt: TGTGCCAGTAGTAAGACAGGGGGCGCAGGTGGGACCCAGTACTTC

v_call: TRBV7-9
d_call: -
j_call: TRBJ2-4
clone_size: -
cdr3_aa: CASSTPGRQGGNIQYF
cdr3_nt: TGTGCCAGCAGCACGCCGGGGCGGCAGGGGGGAAACATTCAGTACTTC

v_call: TRBV4-1
d_call: -
j_call: TRBJ2-5
clone_size: -
cdr3_aa: CASSLGRGETQYF
cdr3_nt: TGCGCCAGCAGCCTTGGCCGGGGAGAGACCCAGTACTTC

v_call: TRBV6-1
d_call: -
j_call: TRBJ2-2
clone_size: few
cdr3_aa: CASSLGVTGELFF
cdr3_nt: TGTGCCAGCAGCCTCGGGGTCACCGGGGAGCTGTTTTTT

v_call: TRBV19
d_call: -
j_call: TRBJ1-6
clone_size: -
cdr3_aa: CASSTLPGSPLHF
cdr3_nt: TGTGCCAGTAGTACACTCCCGGGGTCACCCCTCCACTTT

v_call: TRBV20-1
d_call: TRBD1
j_call: TRBJ1-1
clone_size: -
cdr3_aa: CSARGLTGTFF
cdr3_nt: TGCAGTGCTAGAGGGTTGACAGGGACTTTCTTT

v_call: TRBV28
d_call: TRBD2
j_call: TRBJ2-5
clone_size: -
cdr3_aa: CASSLYRGGIETQYF
cdr3_nt: TGTGCCAGCAGTTTATACCGCGGGGGGATTGAGACCCAGTACTTC